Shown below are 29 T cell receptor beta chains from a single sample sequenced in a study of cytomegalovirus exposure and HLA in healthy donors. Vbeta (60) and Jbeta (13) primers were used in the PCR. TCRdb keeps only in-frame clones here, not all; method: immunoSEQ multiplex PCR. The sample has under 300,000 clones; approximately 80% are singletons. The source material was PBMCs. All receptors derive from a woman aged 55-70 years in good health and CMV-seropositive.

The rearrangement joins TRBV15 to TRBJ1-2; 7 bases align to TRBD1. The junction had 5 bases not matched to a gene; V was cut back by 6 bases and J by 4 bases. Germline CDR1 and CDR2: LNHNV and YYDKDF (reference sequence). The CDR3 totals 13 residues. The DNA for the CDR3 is TGTGCCACCAGTATAGGGGGCGGCTATGGCTACACCTTC. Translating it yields CATSIGGGYGYTF.

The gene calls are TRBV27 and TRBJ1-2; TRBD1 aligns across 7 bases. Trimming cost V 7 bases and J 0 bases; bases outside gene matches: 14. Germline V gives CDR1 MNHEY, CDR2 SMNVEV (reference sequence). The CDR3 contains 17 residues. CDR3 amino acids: CASTLYRGRNANYGYTF. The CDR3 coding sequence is TGTGCCAGCACCCTGTACAGGGGAAGAAATGCTAACTATGGCTACACCTTC.

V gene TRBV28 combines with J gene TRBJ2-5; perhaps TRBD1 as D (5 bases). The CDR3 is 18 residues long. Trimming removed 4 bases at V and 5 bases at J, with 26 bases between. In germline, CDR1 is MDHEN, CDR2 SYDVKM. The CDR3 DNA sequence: TGTGCCAGCAGTTCCCTATCTATTTGGCAGGGCACGATTGAGACCCAGTACTTC. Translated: CASSSLSIWQGTIETQYF.

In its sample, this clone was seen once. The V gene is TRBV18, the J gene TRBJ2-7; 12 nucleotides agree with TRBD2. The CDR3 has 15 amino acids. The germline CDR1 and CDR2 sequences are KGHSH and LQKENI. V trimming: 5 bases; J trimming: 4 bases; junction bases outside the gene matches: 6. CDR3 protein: CASSASGRGPYEQYF. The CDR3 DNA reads TGTGCCAGCTCAGCTAGCGGGAGGGGGCCTTACGAGCAGTACTTC.

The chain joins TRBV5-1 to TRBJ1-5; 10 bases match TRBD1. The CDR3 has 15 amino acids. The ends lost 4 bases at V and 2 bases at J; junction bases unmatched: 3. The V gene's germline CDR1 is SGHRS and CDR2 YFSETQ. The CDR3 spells CASSTGTGGNQPQHF. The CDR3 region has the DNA TGCGCCAGCAGCACTGGGACAGGGGGCAATCAGCCCCAGCATTTT. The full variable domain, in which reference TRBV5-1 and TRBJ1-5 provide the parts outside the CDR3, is KAGVTQTPRYLIKTRGQQVTLSCSPISGHRSVSWYQQTPGQGLQFLFEYFSETQRNKGNFPGRFSGRQFSNSRSEMNVSTLELGDSALYLCASSTGTGGNQPQHFGDGTRLSIL.

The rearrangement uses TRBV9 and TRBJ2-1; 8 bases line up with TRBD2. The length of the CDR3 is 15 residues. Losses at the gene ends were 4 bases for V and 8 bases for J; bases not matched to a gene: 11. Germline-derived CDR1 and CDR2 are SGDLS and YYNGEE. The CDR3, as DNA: TGTGCCAGCAGCCCGGCCGGCGGGAGGAGGGATGAGCAGTTCTTC. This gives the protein CASSPAGGRRDEQFF.

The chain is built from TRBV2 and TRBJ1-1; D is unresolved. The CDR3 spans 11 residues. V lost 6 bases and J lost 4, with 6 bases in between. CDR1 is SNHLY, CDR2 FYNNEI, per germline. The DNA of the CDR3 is TGTGCCAGCAGGACGGGCACTGAAGCTTTCTTT. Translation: CASRTGTEAFF.

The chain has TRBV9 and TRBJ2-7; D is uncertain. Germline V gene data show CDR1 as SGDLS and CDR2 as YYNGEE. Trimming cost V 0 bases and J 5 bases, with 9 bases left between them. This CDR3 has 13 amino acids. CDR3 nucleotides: TGTGCCAGCAGCGTAGGTGGCGGAGACGAGCAGTACTTC. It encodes CASSVGGGDEQYF.

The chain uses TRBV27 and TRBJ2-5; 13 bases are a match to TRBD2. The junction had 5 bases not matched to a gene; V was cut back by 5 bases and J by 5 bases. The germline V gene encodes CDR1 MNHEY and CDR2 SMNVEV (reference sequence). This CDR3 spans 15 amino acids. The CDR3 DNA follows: TGTGCCAGCAGTCTCGGACTAGCGGGAGTGGAGACCCAGTACTTC. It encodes CASSLGLAGVETQYF.

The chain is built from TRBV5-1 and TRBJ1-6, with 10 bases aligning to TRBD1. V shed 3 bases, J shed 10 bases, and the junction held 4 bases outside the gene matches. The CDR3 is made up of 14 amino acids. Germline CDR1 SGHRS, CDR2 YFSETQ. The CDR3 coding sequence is TGCGCCAGCAGCTCCGGGACAGGGGAGTCACCCCTCCACTTT. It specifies CASSSGTGESPLHF.

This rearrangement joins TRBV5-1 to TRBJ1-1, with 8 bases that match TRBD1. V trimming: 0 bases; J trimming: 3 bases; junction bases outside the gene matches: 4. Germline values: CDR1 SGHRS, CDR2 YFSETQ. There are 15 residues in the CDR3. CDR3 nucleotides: TGCGCCAGCAGCTTGGGTACAGGGGGGGACACTGAAGCTTTCTTT. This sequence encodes CASSLGTGGDTEAFF.

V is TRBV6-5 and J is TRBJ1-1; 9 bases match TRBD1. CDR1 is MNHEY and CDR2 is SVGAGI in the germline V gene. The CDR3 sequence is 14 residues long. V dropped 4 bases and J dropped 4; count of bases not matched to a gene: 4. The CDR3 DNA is TGTGCCAGCAGTTCAACAGGGGGCCTCACTGAAGCTTTCTTT. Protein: CASSSTGGLTEAFF.

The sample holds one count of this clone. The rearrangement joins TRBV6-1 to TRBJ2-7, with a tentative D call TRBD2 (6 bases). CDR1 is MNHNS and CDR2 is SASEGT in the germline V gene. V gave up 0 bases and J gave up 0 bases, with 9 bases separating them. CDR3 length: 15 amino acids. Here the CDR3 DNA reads TGTGCCAGCAGTGAAGCGCCTAGCGACTCCTACGAGCAGTACTTC. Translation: CASSEAPSDSYEQYF.

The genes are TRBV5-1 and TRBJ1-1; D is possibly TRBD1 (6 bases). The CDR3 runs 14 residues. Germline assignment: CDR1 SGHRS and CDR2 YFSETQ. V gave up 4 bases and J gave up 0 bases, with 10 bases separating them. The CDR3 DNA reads TGCGCCAGCAGCAAAGGGGGTATGAACACTGAAGCTTTCTTT. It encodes CASSKGGMNTEAFF.

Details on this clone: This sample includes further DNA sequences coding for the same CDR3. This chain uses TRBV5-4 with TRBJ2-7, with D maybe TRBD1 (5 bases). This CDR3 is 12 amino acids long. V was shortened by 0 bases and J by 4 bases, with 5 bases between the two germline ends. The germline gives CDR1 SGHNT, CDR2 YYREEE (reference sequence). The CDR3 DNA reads TGTGCCAGCAGCTTGGAGGGGTACGAGCAGTACTTC. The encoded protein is CASSLEGYEQYF.

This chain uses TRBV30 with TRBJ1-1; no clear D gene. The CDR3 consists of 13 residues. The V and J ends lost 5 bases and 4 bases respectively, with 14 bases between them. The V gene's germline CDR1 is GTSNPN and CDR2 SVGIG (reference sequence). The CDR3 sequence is CAWEWRVFTEAFF. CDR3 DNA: TGTGCCTGGGAGTGGAGAGTATTCACTGAAGCTTTCTTT.

The CDR3 DNA follows: TGTGCCAGCAGGGAGGTGGGGGGCACTGAAGCTTTCTTT. Translation: CASREVGGTEAFF. The J gene is TRBJ1-1, the V gene TRBV6-1; D possibly corresponds to TRBD1 (5 bases). CDR3 length: 13 amino acids. Trimming took 6 bases from V and 4 from J, leaving 12 bases between them. The V gene's germline CDR1 is MNHNS and CDR2 SASEGT.

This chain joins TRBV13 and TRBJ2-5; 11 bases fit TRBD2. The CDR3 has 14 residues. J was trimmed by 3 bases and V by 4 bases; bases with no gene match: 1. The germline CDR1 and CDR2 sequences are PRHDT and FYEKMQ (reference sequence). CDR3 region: CASSSLAGEETQYF. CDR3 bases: TGTGCCAGCAGCTCACTAGCGGGAGAAGAGACCCAGTACTTC. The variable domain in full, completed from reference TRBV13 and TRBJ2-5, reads AAGVIQSPRHLIKEKRETATLKCYPIPRHDTVYWYQQGPGQDPQFLISFYEKMQSDKGSIPDRFSAQQFSDYHSELNMSSLELGDSALYFCASSSLAGEETQYFGPGTRLLVL.

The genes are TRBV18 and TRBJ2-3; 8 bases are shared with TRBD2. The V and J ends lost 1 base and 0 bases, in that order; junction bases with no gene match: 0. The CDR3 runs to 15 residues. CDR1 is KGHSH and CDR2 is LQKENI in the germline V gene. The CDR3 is CASSPRGGSTDTQYF. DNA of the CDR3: TGTGCCAGCTCACCACGCGGGGGGAGCACAGATACGCAGTATTTT.

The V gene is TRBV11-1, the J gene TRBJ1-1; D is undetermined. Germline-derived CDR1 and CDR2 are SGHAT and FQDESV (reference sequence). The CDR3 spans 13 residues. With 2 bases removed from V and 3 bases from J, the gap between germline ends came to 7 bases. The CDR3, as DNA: TGTGCCAGCAGCTTAACCGGGGACACTGAAGCTTTCTTT. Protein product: CASSLTGDTEAFF.

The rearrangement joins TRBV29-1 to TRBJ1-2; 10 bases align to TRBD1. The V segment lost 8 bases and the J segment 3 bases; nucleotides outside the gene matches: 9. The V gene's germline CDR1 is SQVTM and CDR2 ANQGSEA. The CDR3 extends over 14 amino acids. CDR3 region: CSYQGGTGDYGYTF. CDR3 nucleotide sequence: TGCAGCTACCAGGGGGGGACAGGGGACTATGGCTACACCTTC. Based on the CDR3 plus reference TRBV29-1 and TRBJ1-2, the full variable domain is SAVISQKPSRDICQRGTSLTIQCQVDSQVTMMFWYRQQPGQSLTLIATANQGSEATYESGFVIDKFPISRPNLTFSTLTVSNMSPEDSSIYLCSYQGGTGDYGYTFGSGTRLTVV.

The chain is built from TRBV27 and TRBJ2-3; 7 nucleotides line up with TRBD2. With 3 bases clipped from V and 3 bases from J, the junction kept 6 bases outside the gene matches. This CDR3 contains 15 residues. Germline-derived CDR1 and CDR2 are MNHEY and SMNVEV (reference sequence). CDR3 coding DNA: TGTGCCAGCAGTTTTGGCGGGAGAGGGACAGATACGCAGTATTTT. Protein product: CASSFGGRGTDTQYF.

CDR3 sequence reads: CASNEGGVIDEQFF. CDR3 in DNA: TGTGCCAGCAACGAGGGGGGGGTGATCGATGAGCAGTTCTTC. The chain carries TRBV2 and TRBJ2-1; maybe TRBD2 (7 bases). Trimming pared 7 bases from V and 8 bases from J, leaving 18 bases between. In germline, CDR1 is SNHLY, CDR2 FYNNEI. The CDR3 length is 14 residues.

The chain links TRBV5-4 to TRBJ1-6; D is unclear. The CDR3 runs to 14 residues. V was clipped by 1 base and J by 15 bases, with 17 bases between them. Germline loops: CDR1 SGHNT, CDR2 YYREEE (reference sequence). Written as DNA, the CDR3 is TGTGCCAGCAGCTTGAGTCACGAGGGTCGTGGCCTCCACTTT. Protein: CASSLSHEGRGLHF.

The CDR3 DNA follows: TGCGCCAGCAGCTTGAGGTCCGGGACTAGCGGTTCCGAGCAGTACTTC. Protein: CASSLRSGTSGSEQYF. V usage is TRBV5-1 and J usage is TRBJ2-5; 11 bases map to TRBD2. The J call is in doubt because the DNA end fits TRBJ2-7 better. Germline CDR1 and CDR2: SGHRS and YFSETQ. The length of the CDR3 is 16 residues.

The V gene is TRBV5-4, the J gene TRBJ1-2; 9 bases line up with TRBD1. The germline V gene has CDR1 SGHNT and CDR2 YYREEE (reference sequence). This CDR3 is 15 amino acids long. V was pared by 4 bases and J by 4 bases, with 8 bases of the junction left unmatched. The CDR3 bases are TGTGCCAGCAGCGTACAGGGGGCGCGAGGCTATGGCTACACCTTC. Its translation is CASSVQGARGYGYTF.

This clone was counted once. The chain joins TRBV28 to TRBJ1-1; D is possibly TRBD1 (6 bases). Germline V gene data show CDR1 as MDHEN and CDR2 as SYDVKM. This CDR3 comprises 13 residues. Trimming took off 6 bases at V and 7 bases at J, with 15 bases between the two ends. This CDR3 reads CASSLGHRIEAFF. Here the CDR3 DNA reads TGTGCCAGCAGCCTGGGACACCGGATTGAAGCTTTCTTT.

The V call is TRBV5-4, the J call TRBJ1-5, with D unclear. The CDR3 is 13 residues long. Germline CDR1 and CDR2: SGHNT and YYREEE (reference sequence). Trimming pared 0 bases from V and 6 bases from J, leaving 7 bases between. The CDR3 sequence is CASSLGEGQPQHF. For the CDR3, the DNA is TGTGCCAGCAGCTTGGGGGAGGGTCAGCCCCAGCATTTT. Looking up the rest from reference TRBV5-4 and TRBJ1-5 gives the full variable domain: ETGVTQSPTHLIKTRGQQVTLRCSSQSGHNTVSWYQQALGQGPQFIFQYYREEENGRGNFPPRFSGLQFPNYSSELNVNALELDDSALYLCASSLGEGQPQHFGDGTRLSIL.

CDR3 sequence: CASSVRTGATGNTIYF. The CDR3 bases are TGTGCCAGCAGCGTGAGGACAGGGGCCACTGGAAACACCATATATTTT. The rearrangement uses TRBV9 and TRBJ1-3, with 9 bases aligning to TRBD1. The CDR3 is 16 amino acids. V dropped 2 bases and J dropped 2; count of bases not matched to a gene: 5. From germline, CDR1 is SGDLS and CDR2 YYNGEE. Variable domain in full (rest from reference TRBV9 and TRBJ1-3): DSGVTQTPKHLITATGQRVTLRCSPRSGDLSVYWYQQSLDQGLQFLIQYYNGEERAKGNILERFSAQQFPDLHSELNLSSLELGDSALYFCASSVRTGATGNTIYFGEGSWLTVV.